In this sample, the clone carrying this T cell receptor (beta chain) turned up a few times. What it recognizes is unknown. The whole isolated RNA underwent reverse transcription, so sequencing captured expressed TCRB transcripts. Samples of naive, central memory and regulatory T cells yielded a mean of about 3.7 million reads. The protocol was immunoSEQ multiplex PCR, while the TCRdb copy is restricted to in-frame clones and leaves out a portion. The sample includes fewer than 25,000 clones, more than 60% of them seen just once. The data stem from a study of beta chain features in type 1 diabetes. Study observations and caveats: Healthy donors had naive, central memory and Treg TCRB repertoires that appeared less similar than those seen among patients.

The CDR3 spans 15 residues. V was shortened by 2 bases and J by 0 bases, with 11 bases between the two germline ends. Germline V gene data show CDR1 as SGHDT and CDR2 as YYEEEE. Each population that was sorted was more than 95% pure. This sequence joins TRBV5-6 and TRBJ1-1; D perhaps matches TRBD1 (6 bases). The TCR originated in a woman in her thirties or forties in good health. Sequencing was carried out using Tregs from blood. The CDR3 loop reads CASSFPQGLNTEAFF. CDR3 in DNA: TGTGCCAGCAGCTTTCCACAGGGCTTGAACACTGAAGCTTTCTTT.